Below are 28 T cell receptor beta chains sequenced from a single sample in a study of T cell responses to AZD1222 COVID-19 vaccine. The protocol was immunoSEQ multiplex PCR, while the TCRdb copy is restricted to in-frame clones and leaves out a portion. The sample has just over 65,000 clones, over 75% seen once; the top ten hold 17%. Here the sequenced sample was peripheral blood, taken on day 0 of AZD1222 vaccination. The receptor set was obtained from an adult in good health.

The rearrangement uses TRBV30 and TRBJ2-1, with TRBD1 matching over 10 bases. CDR1 GTSNPN and CDR2 SVGIG come from the germline V gene (reference sequence). CDR3 length: 16 residues. V was pared by 0 bases and J by 5 bases, with 7 bases of the junction left unmatched. The CDR3 DNA sequence: TGTGCCTGGAGTGTCTGGGACAGGGGCGTCGACAATGAGCAGTTCTTC. It specifies CAWSVWDRGVDNEQFF.

Here the CDR3 DNA reads TGTGCCACCAGTGATTTGAAGGAGACCCAGTACTTC. This codes for CATSDLKETQYF. The gene calls are TRBV24-1 and TRBJ2-5; D unresolved. In germline, CDR1 is KGHDR, CDR2 SFDVKD. This CDR3 spans 12 amino acids. V was clipped by 0 bases and J by 5 bases, with 3 bases between them.

This chain connects TRBV2 to TRBJ2-5; D is unclear. Germline lookup yields CDR1 SNHLY and CDR2 FYNNEI. CDR3 length: 11 residues. Trimming took 4 bases from V and 4 from J, leaving 4 bases between them. CDR3 residues: CASSGLETQYF. The DNA for the CDR3 is TGTGCCAGCAGTGGATTAGAGACCCAGTACTTC. The complete variable domain, with remaining parts taken from reference TRBV2 and TRBJ2-5, reads EPEVTQTPSHQVTQMGQEVILRCVPISNHLYFYWYRQILGQKVEFLVSFYNNEISEKSEIFDDQFSVERPDGSNFTLKIRSTKLEDSAMYFCASSGLETQYFGPGTRLLVL.

This chain joins TRBV9 and TRBJ1-1, with D hard to call. V was clipped by 4 bases and J by 6 bases, with 16 bases between them. The CDR3 contains 14 residues. Per germline, CDR1 SGDLS and CDR2 YYNGEE. CDR3 DNA sequence: TGTGCCAGCAGCCCTACGGTAGCTCGGCCTGAAGCTTTCTTT. Translated, it gives CASSPTVARPEAFF.

The chain recombines TRBV5-4 with TRBJ2-3; weak D call: TRBD1 (5 bases). V shed 0 bases and J shed 5 bases, with 7 bases lying between them. The CDR3 contains 13 residues. Looked up from germline, CDR1 is SGHNT and CDR2 is YYREEE (reference sequence). The CDR3: CASSLEQVDTQYF. For the CDR3, the DNA is TGTGCCAGCAGCTTGGAACAGGTAGATACGCAGTATTTT.

This clone was counted a single time. The rearrangement uses TRBV6-5 and TRBJ2-7; 7 bases fit TRBD1. Germline values: CDR1 MNHEY, CDR2 SVGAGI. The CDR3 is 15 residues long. Germline trimming cut 6 bases from V and 3 bases from J; bases unmatched to any gene: 11. CDR3 amino acids: CASSRPGQRYYEQYF. The CDR3 nucleotides are TGTGCCAGCAGCCGTCCGGGACAGCGATACTACGAGCAGTACTTC.

With respect to this clone: At one boundary the junction diverges from the germline segment, which might be a read error. This chain uses TRBV5-1 with TRBJ2-3; 10 bases line up with TRBD2. This CDR3 contains 15 residues. Germline V lookup: CDR1 SGHRS, CDR2 YFSETQ. The CDR3 here is CASSWERGGTDTQYF. The CDR3 bases are TGCGCCAGCAGCTGGGAGCGGGGGGGCACGGATACGCAGTATTTT.

The chain recombines TRBV9 with TRBJ2-7, with 8 bases lining up with TRBD1. In germline, CDR1 is SGDLS, CDR2 YYNGEE. V trimming: 0 bases; J trimming: 0 bases; junction bases outside the gene matches: 5. The CDR3 totals 16 residues. The CDR3: CASSVATGQDSYEQYF. CDR3 DNA sequence: TGTGCCAGCAGCGTAGCTACGGGACAGGACTCCTACGAGCAGTACTTC.

V gene TRBV6-2 or TRBV6-3 combines with J gene TRBJ2-3; 9 positions match TRBD2. The CDR3 sequence is 19 residues long. J gave up 4 bases and V 5 bases, and 19 bases lay outside the gene matches. The V gene's germline CDR1 is MNHEY and CDR2 SVGEGT. CDR3 sequence (DNA): TGTGCCAGCAGTGCCCCTAGTGGAGCGGGGGGCCCGGGGGCAGATACGCAGTATTTT. Protein product: CASSAPSGAGGPGADTQYF.

The genes are TRBV18 and TRBJ2-1, with 11 bases identical to TRBD2. CDR3 length: 16 amino acids. With 3 bases clipped from V and 3 bases from J, the junction kept 4 bases outside the gene matches. Germline V gene sequence: CDR1 KGHSH, CDR2 LQKENI. The CDR3 DNA is TGTGCCAGCTCACCCCTTCTAGCGGGAGGCTACAATGAGCAGTTCTTC. It encodes CASSPLLAGGYNEQFF.

By proportion, this clone is large. The chain carries TRBV5-1 and TRBJ2-5; D uncertain. V lost 0 bases to trimming and J lost 2 bases, with 11 bases between them. In germline, CDR1 is SGHRS, CDR2 YFSETQ. This CDR3 comprises 15 residues. CDR3 DNA sequence: TGCGCCAGCAGCTTGGAGCACGGCGGACAAGAGACCCAGTACTTC. It codes for CASSLEHGGQETQYF.

V and J are TRBV3-1 (or the pseudogene TRBV3-2) and TRBJ2-2; D unclear. The V end lost 0 bases, the J end lost 3 bases, and 5 bases lay between the germline ends. From germline, CDR1 is LGHDT and CDR2 YNNKEL (reference sequence). The CDR3 loop spans 14 amino acids. CDR3 sequence (DNA): TGTGCCAGCAGCCAAGAATGGTACACCGGGGAGCTGTTTTTT. Amino acid sequence: CASSQEWYTGELFF.

J is TRBJ1-2 and V is TRBV6-1, with D uncertain. This CDR3 comprises 15 residues. V shed 1 base and J shed 2 bases, with 11 bases lying between them. Germline loops: CDR1 MNHNS, CDR2 SASEGT. This chain's CDR3 is CASSEGIGLNYGYTF. CDR3 sequence (DNA): TGTGCCAGCAGTGAAGGAATAGGGCTGAACTATGGCTACACCTTC.

This chain joins TRBV11-3 and TRBJ1-4, with 8 bases lining up with TRBD1. Germline V lookup: CDR1 SGHNT, CDR2 YENEEA. This CDR3 has 17 amino acids. With 5 bases clipped from V and 3 bases from J, the junction kept 11 bases outside the gene matches. The CDR3 nucleotides read TGTGCCAGCAGCAAGTGGACAGGGACTGCTCCTAATGAAAAACTGTTTTTT. Protein product: CASSKWTGTAPNEKLFF.

This clone appeared a few times. The chain links TRBV6-5 to TRBJ2-3; D remains unclear. V was cut by 2 bases and J by 0 bases, with 9 bases left in between. CDR1 is MNHEY, CDR2 SVGAGI, per germline. The length of the CDR3 is 15 residues. The CDR3 loop reads CASSYQEVSTDTQYF. CDR3 nucleotides: TGTGCCAGCAGTTACCAGGAAGTGAGCACAGATACGCAGTATTTT.

V usage is TRBV29-1 and J usage is TRBJ2-3; the D is unclear. Trimming pared 7 bases from V and 0 bases from J, leaving 11 bases between. This CDR3 has 13 residues. The germline gives CDR1 SQVTM, CDR2 ANQGSEA. Here the CDR3 reads CSASAESTDTQYF. Written as DNA, the CDR3 is TGCAGCGCCTCCGCGGAAAGCACAGATACGCAGTATTTT.

For the CDR3, the DNA is TGTGCCAGCAGCCCAGGAGGGGCAGGAAAGACCCAGTACTTC. This sequence encodes CASSPGGAGKTQYF. The chain joins TRBV5-5 to TRBJ2-5, with D possibly matching TRBD2 (6 bases). The V end was cut by 4 bases, the J end by 6 bases, with 16 bases between. The CDR3 consists of 14 residues. Germline V gene sequence: CDR1 SGHKS, CDR2 YYEKEE (reference sequence).

The chain uses TRBV19 and TRBJ1-2, with TRBD1 matching 7 bases. Trimming cost V 8 bases and J 4 bases; bases outside gene matches: 13. This CDR3 has 15 amino acids. The germline V gene encodes CDR1 LNHDA and CDR2 SQIVND (reference sequence). The CDR3 here is CASSPQGDWSYGYTF. CDR3 DNA sequence: TGTGCCAGTTCCCCTCAGGGGGACTGGAGCTATGGCTACACCTTC.

The chain recombines TRBV6-5 with TRBJ1-6, with a possible D match to TRBD1 (6 bases). The CDR3 has 16 residues. Germline V CDR1 and CDR2: MNHEY, SVGAGI. The V and J ends lost 3 bases and 7 bases respectively, with 16 bases between them. CDR3 loop: CASSYRDWTVNSPLHF. DNA for the CDR3: TGTGCCAGCAGTTATAGGGATTGGACAGTGAATTCACCCCTCCACTTT.

The chain recombines TRBV5-4 with TRBJ2-1, with 7 bases aligning to TRBD1. The CDR3 runs 14 residues. V gave up 6 bases and J gave up 5 bases; unmatched junction bases: 8. The V gene's germline CDR1 is SGHNT and CDR2 YYREEE (reference sequence). CDR3 in DNA: TGTGCCAGCAATCCGACAGGGCCCGACAATGAGCAGTTCTTC. Translation gives CASNPTGPDNEQFF.

This chain uses TRBV5-4 with TRBJ2-7, with 8 bases aligning to TRBD2. CDR1 and CDR2 (germline): SGHNT, YYREEE (reference sequence). J was trimmed by 1 base and V by 4 bases; bases with no gene match: 4. CDR3 length: 14 amino acids. CDR3 protein: CASSPSGGSYEQYF. CDR3 coding DNA: TGTGCCAGCAGCCCAAGCGGGGGTTCCTACGAGCAGTACTTC.

V is TRBV7-8 and J is TRBJ1-5; TRBD1 is a possible D gene (6 bases). The V and J ends lost 5 bases and 5 bases respectively, with 13 bases between them. The germline V gene encodes CDR1 SGHVS and CDR2 FQNEAQ. The CDR3 is made up of 14 amino acids. In nucleotides, the CDR3 is TGTGCCAGCAGCAATACAGGGCGCGATCAGCCCCAGCATTTT. Its protein is CASSNTGRDQPQHF.

The V and J genes are TRBV9 and TRBJ2-1; no firm D call. CDR1 and CDR2 (germline): SGDLS, YYNGEE. The CDR3 covers 14 residues. Trimming pared 0 bases from V and 6 bases from J, leaving 10 bases between. The CDR3 loop is CASSVVGISNEQFF. CDR3 sequence (DNA): TGTGCCAGCAGCGTAGTCGGAATTAGCAATGAGCAGTTCTTC.

This chain uses TRBV19 with TRBJ1-2; a possible D gene is TRBD1 (5 bases). Germline lookup yields CDR1 LNHDA and CDR2 SQIVND (reference sequence). Trimming stripped 1 base from V and 5 bases from J, with 14 bases between. The CDR3 extends over 15 amino acids. CDR3 sequence (DNA): TGTGCCAGTAGTATAGGGGGCAGTCGGTCGTATGGCTACACCTTC. Its translation: CASSIGGSRSYGYTF.

The rearrangement joins TRBV5-1 to TRBJ1-2; D gene unclear. Trimming left V 0 bases short and J 2 bases short, with 11 bases between. This CDR3 is 15 amino acids long. Germline loops: CDR1 SGHRS, CDR2 YFSETQ. The CDR3 DNA follows: TGCGCCAGCAGCTTGGGGGCCAGTCCGAACTATGGCTACACCTTC. Its translation is CASSLGASPNYGYTF.

The V gene is TRBV10-1, the J gene TRBJ1-2; D may be TRBD1 (5 bases). Per the germline V gene, CDR1 is WNHNN and CDR2 is SYGVQD (reference sequence). Trimming removed 3 bases at V and 2 bases at J, with 7 bases between. The CDR3 is made up of 13 amino acids. CDR3 bases: TGCGCCAGCAGTGAAAACAGGAACTATGGCTACACCTTC. Translating it yields CASSENRNYGYTF.

This sequence joins TRBV19 and TRBJ1-6, with D tentatively TRBD1 (5 bases). CDR3 length: 16 residues. The germline V gene has CDR1 LNHDA and CDR2 SQIVND (reference sequence). Deletions cut 6 bases from V and 9 bases from J, with 21 bases between. The CDR3 bases are TGTGCCAGTAGCCAGGCGGGACGTATGAAAACTTCACCCCTCCACTTT. The encoded protein is CASSQAGRMKTSPLHF.

V is TRBV6-6 and J is TRBJ1-1, with no clear D. CDR1 is MNHNY, CDR2 SVGAGI, per germline (reference sequence). The CDR3 loop spans 13 amino acids. V lost 4 bases and J lost 8, with 14 bases in between. CDR3: CASSSQRVGEAFF. The CDR3 region has the DNA TGTGCCAGCAGTTCGCAGCGTGTAGGGGAAGCTTTCTTT.